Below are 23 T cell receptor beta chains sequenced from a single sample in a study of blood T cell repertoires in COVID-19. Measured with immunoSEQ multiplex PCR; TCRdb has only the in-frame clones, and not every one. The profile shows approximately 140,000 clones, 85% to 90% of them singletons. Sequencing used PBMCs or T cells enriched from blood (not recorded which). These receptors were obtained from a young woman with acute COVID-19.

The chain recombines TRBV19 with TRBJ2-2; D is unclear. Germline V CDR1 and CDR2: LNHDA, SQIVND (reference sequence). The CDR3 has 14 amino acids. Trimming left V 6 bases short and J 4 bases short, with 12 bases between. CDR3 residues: CASSPVFGTGELFF. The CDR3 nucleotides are TGTGCCAGTAGCCCGGTCTTCGGCACCGGGGAGCTGTTTTTT.

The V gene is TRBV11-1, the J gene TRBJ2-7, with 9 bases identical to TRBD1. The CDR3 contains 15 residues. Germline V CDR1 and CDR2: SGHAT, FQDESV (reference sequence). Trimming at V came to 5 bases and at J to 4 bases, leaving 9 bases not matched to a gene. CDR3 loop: CASSPVRDRAYEQYF. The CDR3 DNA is TGTGCCAGCAGCCCCGTCCGGGACAGGGCGTACGAGCAGTACTTC. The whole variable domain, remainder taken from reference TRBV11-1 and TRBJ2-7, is EAEVAQSPRYKITEKSQAVAFWCDPISGHATLYWYRQILGQGPELLVQFQDESVVDDSQLPKDRFSAERLKGVDSTLKIQPAELGDSAMYLCASSPVRDRAYEQYFGPGTRLTVT.

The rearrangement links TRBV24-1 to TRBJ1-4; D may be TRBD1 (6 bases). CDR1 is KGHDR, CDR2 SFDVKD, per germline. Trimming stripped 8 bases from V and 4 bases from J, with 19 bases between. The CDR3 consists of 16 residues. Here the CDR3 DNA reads TGTGCCACCATCCCGGGGTGGGACAAGAATAATGAAAAACTGTTTTTT. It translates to CATIPGWDKNNEKLFF.

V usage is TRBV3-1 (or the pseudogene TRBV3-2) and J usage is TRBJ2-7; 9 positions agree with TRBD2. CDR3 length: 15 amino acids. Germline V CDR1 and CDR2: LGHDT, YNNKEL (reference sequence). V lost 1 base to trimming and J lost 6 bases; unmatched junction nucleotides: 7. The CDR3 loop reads CASSQASAGGGEQYF. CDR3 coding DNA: TGTGCCAGCAGCCAAGCGTCGGCGGGAGGGGGCGAGCAGTACTTC.

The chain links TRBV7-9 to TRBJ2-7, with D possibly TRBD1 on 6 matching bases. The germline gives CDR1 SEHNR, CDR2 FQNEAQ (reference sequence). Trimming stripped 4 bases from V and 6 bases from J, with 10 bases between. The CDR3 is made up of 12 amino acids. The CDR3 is CASSSQGSEQYF. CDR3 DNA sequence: TGTGCCAGCAGCTCACAGGGAAGCGAGCAGTACTTC.

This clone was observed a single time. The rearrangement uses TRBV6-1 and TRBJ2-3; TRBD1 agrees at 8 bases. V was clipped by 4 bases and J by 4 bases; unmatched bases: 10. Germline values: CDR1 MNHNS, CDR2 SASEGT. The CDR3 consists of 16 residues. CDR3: CASSGSGRGLADTQYF. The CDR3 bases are TGTGCCAGCAGTGGATCGGGCAGGGGGCTGGCAGATACGCAGTATTTT.

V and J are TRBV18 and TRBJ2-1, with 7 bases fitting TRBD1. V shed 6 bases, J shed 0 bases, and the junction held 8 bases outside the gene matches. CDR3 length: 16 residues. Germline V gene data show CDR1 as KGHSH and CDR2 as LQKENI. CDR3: CASSLQGPSSYNEQFF. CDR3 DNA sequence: TGTGCCAGCTCGCTACAGGGGCCCAGCTCCTACAATGAGCAGTTCTTC.

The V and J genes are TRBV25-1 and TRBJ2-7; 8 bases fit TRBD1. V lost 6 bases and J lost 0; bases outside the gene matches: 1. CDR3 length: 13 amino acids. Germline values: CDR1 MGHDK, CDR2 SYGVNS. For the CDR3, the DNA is TGTGCCAGCAGCGACAGGGGCTCCTACGAGCAGTACTTC. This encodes CASSDRGSYEQYF.

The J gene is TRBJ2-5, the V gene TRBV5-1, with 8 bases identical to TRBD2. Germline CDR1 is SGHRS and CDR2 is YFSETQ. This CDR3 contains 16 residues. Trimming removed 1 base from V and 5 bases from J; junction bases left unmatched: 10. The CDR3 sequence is CASSLNLAGGRETQYF. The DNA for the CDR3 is TGCGCCAGCAGCTTGAATCTAGCGGGTGGTCGTGAGACCCAGTACTTC.

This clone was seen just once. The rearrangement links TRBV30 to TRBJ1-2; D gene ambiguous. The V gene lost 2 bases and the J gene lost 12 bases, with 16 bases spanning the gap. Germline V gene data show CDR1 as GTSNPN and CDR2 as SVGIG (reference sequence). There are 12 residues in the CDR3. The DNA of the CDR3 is TGTGCCTGGAGTCCCGGCGGAGATTTCCACACCTTC. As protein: CAWSPGGDFHTF.

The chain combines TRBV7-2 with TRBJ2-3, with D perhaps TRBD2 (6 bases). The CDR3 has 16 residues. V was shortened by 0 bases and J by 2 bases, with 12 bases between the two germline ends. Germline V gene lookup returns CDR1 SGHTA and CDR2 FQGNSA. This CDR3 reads CASSLAERTITDTQYF. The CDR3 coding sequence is TGTGCCAGCAGCTTAGCCGAGAGGACTATCACAGATACGCAGTATTTT.

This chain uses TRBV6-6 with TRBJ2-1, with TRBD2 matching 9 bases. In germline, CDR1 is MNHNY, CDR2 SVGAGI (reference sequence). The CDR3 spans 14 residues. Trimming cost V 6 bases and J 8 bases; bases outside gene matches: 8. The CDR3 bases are TGTGCCAGCAGCCACGGCGGGAGGGGCGATGAGCAGTTCTTC. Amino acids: CASSHGGRGDEQFF.

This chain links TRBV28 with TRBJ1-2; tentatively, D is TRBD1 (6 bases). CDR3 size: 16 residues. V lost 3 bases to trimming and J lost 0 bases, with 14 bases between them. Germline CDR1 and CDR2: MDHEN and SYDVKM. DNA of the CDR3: TGTGCCAGCAGTTTGTATGACAGGCCCTCTAACTATGGCTACACCTTC. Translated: CASSLYDRPSNYGYTF.

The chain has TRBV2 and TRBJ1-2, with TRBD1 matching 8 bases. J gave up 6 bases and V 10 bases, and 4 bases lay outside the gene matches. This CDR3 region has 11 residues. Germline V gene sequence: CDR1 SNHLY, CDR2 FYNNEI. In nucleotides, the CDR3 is TGTGCCACACAGGGGGGCCATGGCTACACCTTC. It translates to CATQGGHGYTF.

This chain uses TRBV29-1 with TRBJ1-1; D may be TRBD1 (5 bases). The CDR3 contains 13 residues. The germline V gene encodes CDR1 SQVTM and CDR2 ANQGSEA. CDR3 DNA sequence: TGCAGTGATACCGGGACTTTGAACACTGAAGCTTTCTTT. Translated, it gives CSDTGTLNTEAFF.

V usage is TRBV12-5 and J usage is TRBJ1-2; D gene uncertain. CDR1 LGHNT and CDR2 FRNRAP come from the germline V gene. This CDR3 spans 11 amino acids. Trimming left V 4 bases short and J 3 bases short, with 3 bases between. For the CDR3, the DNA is TGTGCTAGTGGTTCCTACTATGGCTACACCTTC. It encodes CASGSYYGYTF.

CDR3 bases: TGTGCCATCAGCAGGACTAGCGGAACGTCCAATGAGCAGTTCTTC. It encodes CAISRTSGTSNEQFF. The gene calls are TRBV10-3 and TRBJ2-1; TRBD2 matches at 10 bases. Germline lookup yields CDR1 ENHRY and CDR2 SYGVKD. Losses at the gene ends were 6 bases for V and 6 bases for J; bases not matched to a gene: 8. The length of the CDR3 is 15 residues.

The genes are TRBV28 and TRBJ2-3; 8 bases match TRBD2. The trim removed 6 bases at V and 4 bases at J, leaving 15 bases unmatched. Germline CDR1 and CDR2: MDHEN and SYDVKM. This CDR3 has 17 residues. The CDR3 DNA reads TGTGCCAGCAGCACCCCGTTTCGAGCGGGAGCCCCAGATACGCAGTATTTT. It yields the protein CASSTPFRAGAPDTQYF.

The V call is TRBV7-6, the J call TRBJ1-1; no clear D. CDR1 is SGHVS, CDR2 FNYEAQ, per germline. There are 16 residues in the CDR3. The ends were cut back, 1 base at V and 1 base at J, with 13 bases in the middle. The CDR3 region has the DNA TGTGCCAGCAGCTTAGGGGATCGGGGTAAGAACACTGAAGCTTTCTTT. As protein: CASSLGDRGKNTEAFF.

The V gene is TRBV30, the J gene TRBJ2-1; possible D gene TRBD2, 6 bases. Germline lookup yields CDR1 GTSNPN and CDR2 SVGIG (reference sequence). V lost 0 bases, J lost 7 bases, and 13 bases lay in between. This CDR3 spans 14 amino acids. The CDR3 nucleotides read TGTGCCTGGAGTGTTGGCGGGGTAGTGAATGAGCAGTTCTTC. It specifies CAWSVGGVVNEQFF.

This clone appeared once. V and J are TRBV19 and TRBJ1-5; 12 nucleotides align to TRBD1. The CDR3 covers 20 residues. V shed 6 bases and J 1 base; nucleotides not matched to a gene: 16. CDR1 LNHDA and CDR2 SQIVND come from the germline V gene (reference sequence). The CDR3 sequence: CASSLLPGQGAFTSNQPQHF. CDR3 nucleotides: TGTGCCAGTAGCCTACTCCCGGGACAGGGGGCTTTTACAAGCAATCAGCCCCAGCATTTT.

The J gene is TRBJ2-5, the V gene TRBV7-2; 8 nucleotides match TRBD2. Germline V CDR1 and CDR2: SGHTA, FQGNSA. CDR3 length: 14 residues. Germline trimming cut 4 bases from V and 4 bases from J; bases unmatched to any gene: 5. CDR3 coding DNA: TGTGCCAGCAGCTCGGGACTAGTCGCAGAGACCCAGTACTTC. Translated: CASSSGLVAETQYF.

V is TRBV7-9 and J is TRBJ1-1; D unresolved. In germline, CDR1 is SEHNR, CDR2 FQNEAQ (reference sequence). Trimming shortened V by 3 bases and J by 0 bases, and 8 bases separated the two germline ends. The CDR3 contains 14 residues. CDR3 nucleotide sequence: TGTGCCAGCAGCTTCGGGTCGGTGAACACTGAAGCTTTCTTT. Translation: CASSFGSVNTEAFF.